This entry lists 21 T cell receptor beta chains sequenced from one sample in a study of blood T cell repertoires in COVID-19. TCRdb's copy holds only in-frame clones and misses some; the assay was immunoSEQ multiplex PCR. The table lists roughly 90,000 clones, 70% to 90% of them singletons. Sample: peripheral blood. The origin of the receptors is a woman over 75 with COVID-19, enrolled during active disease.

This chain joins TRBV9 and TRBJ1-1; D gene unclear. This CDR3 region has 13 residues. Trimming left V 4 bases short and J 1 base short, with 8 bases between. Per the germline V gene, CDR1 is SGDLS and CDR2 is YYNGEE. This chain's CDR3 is CASSFRRNTEAFF. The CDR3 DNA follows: TGTGCCAGCAGCTTCCGCAGGAACACTGAAGCTTTCTTT.

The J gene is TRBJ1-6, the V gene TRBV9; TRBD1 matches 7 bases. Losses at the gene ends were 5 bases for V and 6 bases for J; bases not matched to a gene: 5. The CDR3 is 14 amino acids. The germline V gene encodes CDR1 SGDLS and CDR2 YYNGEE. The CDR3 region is CASSAGTVNSPLHF. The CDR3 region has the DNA TGTGCCAGCAGTGCCGGGACAGTTAATTCACCCCTCCACTTT.

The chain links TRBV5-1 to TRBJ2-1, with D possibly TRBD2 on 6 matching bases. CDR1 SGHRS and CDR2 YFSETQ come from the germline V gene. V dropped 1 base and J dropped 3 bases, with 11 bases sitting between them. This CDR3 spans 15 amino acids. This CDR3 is CASSLTGVGYNEQFF. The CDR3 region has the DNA TGCGCCAGCAGCTTGACGGGAGTAGGCTACAATGAGCAGTTCTTC. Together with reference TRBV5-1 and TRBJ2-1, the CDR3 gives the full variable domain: KAGVTQTPRYLIKTRGQQVTLSCSPISGHRSVSWYQQTPGQGLQFLFEYFSETQRNKGNFPGRFSGRQFSNSRSEMNVSTLELGDSALYLCASSLTGVGYNEQFFGPGTRLTVL.

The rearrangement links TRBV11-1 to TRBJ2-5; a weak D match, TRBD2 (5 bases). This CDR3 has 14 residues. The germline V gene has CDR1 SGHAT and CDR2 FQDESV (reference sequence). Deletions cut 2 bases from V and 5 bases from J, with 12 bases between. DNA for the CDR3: TGTGCCAGCAGCTTACTGGGAGTAGGCGAGACCCAGTACTTC. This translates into CASSLLGVGETQYF.

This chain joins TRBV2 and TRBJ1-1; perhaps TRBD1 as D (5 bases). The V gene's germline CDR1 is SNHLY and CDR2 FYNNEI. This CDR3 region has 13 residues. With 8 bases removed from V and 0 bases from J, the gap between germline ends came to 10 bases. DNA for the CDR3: TGTGCCAGCGGACAACTTATGAACACTGAAGCTTTCTTT. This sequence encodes CASGQLMNTEAFF.

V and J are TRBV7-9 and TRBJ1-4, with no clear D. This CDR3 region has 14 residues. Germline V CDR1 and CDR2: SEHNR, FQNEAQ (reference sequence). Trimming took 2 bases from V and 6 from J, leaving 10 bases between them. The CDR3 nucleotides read TGTGCCAGCAGCTTATGGGCAGTTCATGAAAAACTGTTTTTT. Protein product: CASSLWAVHEKLFF.

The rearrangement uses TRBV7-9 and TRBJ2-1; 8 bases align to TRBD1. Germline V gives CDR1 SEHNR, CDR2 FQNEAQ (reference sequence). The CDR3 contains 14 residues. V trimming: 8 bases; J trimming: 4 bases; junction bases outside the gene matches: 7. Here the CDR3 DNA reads TGTGCCAGCCGCTCCAGACAGGGGTACAATGAGCAGTTCTTC. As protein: CASRSRQGYNEQFF.

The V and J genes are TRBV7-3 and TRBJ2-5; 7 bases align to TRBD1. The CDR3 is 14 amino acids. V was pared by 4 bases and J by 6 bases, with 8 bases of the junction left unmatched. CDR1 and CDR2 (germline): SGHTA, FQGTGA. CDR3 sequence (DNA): TGTGCCAGCAGCTCCGGACAGGTCGGGCAGACCCAGTACTTC. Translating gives CASSSGQVGQTQYF.

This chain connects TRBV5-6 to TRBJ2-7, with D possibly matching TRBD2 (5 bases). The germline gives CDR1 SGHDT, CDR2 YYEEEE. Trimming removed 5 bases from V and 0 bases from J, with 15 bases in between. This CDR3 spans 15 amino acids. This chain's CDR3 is CASRGRGRGSYEQYF. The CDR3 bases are TGTGCCAGCAGGGGTCGCGGGCGTGGCTCCTACGAGCAGTACTTC.

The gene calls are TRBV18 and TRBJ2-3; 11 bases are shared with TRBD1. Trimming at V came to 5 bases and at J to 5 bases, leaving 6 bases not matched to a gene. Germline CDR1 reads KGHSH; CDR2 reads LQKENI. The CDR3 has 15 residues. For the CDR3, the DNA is TGTGCCAGCTCAGCCGGGACAGGGGGTGGAGATACGCAGTATTTT. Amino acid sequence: CASSAGTGGGDTQYF.

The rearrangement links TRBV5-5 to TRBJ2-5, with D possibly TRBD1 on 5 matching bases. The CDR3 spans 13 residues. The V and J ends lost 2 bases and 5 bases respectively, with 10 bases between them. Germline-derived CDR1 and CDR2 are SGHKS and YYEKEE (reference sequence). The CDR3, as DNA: TGTGCCAGCAGCTTAAGGCCAGGGGAGACCCAGTACTTC. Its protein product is CASSLRPGETQYF.

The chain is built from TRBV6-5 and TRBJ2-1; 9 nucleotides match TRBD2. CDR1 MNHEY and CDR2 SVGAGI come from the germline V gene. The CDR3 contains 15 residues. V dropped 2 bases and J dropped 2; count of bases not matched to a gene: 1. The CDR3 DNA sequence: TGTGCCAGCAGTTACGGACTAGCGACCTACAATGAGCAGTTCTTC. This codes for CASSYGLATYNEQFF.

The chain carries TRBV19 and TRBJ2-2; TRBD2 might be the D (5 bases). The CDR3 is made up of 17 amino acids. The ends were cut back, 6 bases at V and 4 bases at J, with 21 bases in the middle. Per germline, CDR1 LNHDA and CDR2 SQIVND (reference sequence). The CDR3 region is CASSLTSDGGPTGELFF. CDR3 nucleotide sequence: TGTGCCAGTAGCCTTACCTCGGACGGAGGTCCCACCGGGGAGCTGTTTTTT.

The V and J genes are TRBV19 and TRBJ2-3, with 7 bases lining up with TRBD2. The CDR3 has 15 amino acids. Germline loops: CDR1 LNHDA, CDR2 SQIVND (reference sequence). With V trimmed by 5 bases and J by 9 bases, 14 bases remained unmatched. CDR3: CASSSPGRVHGTQYF. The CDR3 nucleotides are TGTGCCAGTAGTTCCCCGGGGAGGGTCCACGGGACGCAGTATTTT.

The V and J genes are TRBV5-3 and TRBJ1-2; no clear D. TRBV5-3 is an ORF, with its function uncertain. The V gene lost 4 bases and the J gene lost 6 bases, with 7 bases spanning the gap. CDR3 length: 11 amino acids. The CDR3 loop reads CARSLPHGYTF. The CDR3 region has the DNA TGTGCCAGAAGCCTACCCCATGGCTACACCTTC.

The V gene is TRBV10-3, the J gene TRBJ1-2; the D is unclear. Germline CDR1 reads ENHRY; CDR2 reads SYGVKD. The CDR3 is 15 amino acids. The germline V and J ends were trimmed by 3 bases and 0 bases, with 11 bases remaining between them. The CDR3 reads CAISDFGGTNYGYTF. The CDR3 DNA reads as TGTGCCATCAGTGATTTCGGCGGTACTAACTATGGCTACACCTTC.

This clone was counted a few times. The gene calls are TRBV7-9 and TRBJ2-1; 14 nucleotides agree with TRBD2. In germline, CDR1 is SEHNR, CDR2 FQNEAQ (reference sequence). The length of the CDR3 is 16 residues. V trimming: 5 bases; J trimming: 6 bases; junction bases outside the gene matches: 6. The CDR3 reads CASSLTTSGRANEQFF. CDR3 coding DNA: TGTGCCAGCAGCCTAACGACTAGCGGGAGGGCCAATGAGCAGTTCTTC.

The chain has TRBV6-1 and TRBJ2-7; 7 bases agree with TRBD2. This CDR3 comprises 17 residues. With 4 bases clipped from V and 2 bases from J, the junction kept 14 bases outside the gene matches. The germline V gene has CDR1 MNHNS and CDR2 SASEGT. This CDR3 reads CASSVRTRTDLAYEQYF. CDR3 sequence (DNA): TGTGCCAGCAGTGTCCGGACTAGGACCGACTTGGCCTACGAGCAGTACTTC.

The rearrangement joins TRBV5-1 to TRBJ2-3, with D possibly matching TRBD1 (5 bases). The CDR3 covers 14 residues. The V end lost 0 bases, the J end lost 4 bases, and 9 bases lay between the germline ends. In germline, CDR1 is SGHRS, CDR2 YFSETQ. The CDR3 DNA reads TGCGCCAGCAGCTTGGTACCCAGGGCAGATACGCAGTATTTT. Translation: CASSLVPRADTQYF. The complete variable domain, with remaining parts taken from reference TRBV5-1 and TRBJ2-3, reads KAGVTQTPRYLIKTRGQQVTLSCSPISGHRSVSWYQQTPGQGLQFLFEYFSETQRNKGNFPGRFSGRQFSNSRSEMNVSTLELGDSALYLCASSLVPRADTQYFGPGTRLTVL.

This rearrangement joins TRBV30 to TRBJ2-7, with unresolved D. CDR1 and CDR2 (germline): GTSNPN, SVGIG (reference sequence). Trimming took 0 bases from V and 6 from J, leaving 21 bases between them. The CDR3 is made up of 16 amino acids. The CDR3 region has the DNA TGTGCCTGGAGTGTACGCCTTTCATCGGTCCCTGTCGAGCAGTACTTC. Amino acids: CAWSVRLSSVPVEQYF. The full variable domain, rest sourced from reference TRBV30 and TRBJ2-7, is SQTIHQWPATLVQPVGSPLSLECTVEGTSNPNLYWYRQAAGRGLQLLFYSVGIGQISSEVPQNLSASRPQDRQFILSSKKLLLSDSGFYLCAWSVRLSSVPVEQYFGPGTRLTVT.

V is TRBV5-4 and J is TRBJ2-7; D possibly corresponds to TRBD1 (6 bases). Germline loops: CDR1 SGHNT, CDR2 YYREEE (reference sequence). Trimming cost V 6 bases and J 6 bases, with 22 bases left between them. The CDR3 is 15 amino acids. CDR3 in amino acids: CASKPERQGLGEQYF. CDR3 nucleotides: TGTGCCAGCAAACCGGAAAGGCAGGGGTTGGGCGAGCAGTACTTC.